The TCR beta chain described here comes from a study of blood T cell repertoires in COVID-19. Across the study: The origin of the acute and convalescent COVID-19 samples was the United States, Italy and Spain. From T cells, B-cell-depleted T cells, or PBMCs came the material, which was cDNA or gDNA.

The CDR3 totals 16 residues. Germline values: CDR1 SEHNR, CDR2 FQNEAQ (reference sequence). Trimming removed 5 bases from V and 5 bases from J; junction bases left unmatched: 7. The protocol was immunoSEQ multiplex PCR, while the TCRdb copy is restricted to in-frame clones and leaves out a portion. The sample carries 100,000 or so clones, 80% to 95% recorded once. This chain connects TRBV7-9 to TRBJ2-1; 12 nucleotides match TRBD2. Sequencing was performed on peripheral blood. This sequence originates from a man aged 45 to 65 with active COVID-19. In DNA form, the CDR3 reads TGTGCCAGCAGCCTAGATGGACTAGCGGGAAACAATGAGCAGTTCTTC. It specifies CASSLDGLAGNNEQFF.